The T cell receptor beta chain under discussion was sequenced for a study of lymphopenia after photon versus proton radiotherapy. Study observations and caveats: A bigger post-nadir fall in TCR diversity correlated inversely with survival time in deceased patients. Under photons, naive T cells and diversity fell while effector/memory populations rose.

On this clone: Its antigen is not identified.

Profiling relied on immunoSEQ multiplex PCR, and the TCRdb table lists in-frame clones only, not all of them. Found here are about 22,000 clones, 85% to 90% of them singletons; the top ten hold around 10%. The receptor was isolated from a man older than 75 with esophageal cancer. The sample consisted of peripheral blood, taken from a patient treated with proton-based radiotherapy.

The CDR3 DNA is TGTGCCAGCAGCTTAGATTTTGGGAGTTGGGAGACCCAGTACTTC. Its translation is CASSLDFGSWETQYF. The rearrangement links TRBV7-2 to TRBJ2-5; the D gene is possibly TRBD2 (5 bases). V was trimmed by 1 base and J by 5 bases, leaving 14 bases between them. Germline V CDR1 and CDR2: SGHTA, FQGNSA. The CDR3 totals 15 residues.